Presented here are 29 T cell receptor beta chains from one specimen sequenced in a study of Ad26.COV2.S vaccination and SARS-CoV-2 variants. Treatment here: around 19 received Ad26.COV2.S at low or high dose, single or two shots; roughly five received placebo; per-sample allocation not given. Sampling was performed 63 days after the first vaccine or placebo injection. Generated by immunoSEQ multiplex PCR, the TCRdb table keeps only in-frame clones and is missing some. The sample shows about 440,000 clones, 70% to 90% of them seen only once. The sample in question was peripheral blood, obtained in a trial of Ad26.COV2.S vaccine versus placebo. Source of these receptors: a person aged 18 to 59 who received the Ad26.COV2.S COVID-19 vaccine or a placebo.

The chain carries TRBV6-2 or TRBV6-3 and TRBJ2-1; 9 nucleotides agree with TRBD2. The ends lost 2 bases at V and 5 bases at J; junction bases unmatched: 4. Germline CDR1 is MNHEY and CDR2 is SVGEGT. The CDR3 contains 15 residues. For the CDR3, the DNA is TGTGCCAGCAGTTACGGGGCTAGCGGGGACAATGAGCAGTTCTTC. It is translated as CASSYGASGDNEQFF.

The chain uses TRBV19 and TRBJ2-4; D is unclear. V lost 3 bases and J lost 6, with 9 bases in between. The germline V gene encodes CDR1 LNHDA and CDR2 SQIVND (reference sequence). There are 13 residues in the CDR3. Here the CDR3 DNA reads TGTGCCAGTAGTATGGGCCGGAGAAACATTCAGTACTTC. Translated: CASSMGRRNIQYF.

This clone was found once. The V call is TRBV28, the J call TRBJ1-1, with D uncertain. V was pared by 8 bases and J by 1 base, with 14 bases between. CDR1 and CDR2 from the germline V gene are MDHEN and SYDVKM. The CDR3 length is 14 residues. This CDR3 reads CASPSASGNTEAFF. CDR3 coding DNA: TGTGCCAGCCCCAGTGCCTCAGGGAACACTGAAGCTTTCTTT.

This chain connects TRBV19 to TRBJ2-1, with 14 positions matching TRBD2. The trim removed 0 bases at V and 8 bases at J, leaving 6 bases unmatched. Germline CDR1 is LNHDA and CDR2 is SQIVND (reference sequence). The CDR3 consists of 17 residues. CDR3: CASSIDGLAGGGDEQFF. In DNA, the CDR3 is TGTGCCAGTAGTATAGATGGACTAGCGGGAGGCGGCGATGAGCAGTTCTTC.

This clone was detected only once. This chain joins TRBV6-5 and TRBJ2-1; TRBD2 agrees at 11 bases. The CDR3 spans 15 residues. Germline lookup yields CDR1 MNHEY and CDR2 SVGAGI. Trimming removed 4 bases from V and 9 bases from J; junction bases left unmatched: 8. The CDR3 sequence is CASSSPGTSGIEQFF. For the CDR3, the DNA is TGTGCCAGCAGTTCTCCCGGGACTAGCGGAATTGAGCAGTTCTTC.

The CDR3 bases are TGTGCCACCAGTGGGTTGCAGGGGAATAGCAATCAGCCCCAGCATTTT. It encodes CATSGLQGNSNQPQHF. This chain links TRBV24-1 with TRBJ1-5; a weak D match, TRBD1 (6 bases). The germline CDR1 and CDR2 sequences are KGHDR and SFDVKD. V lost 5 bases and J lost 0, with 13 bases in between. This CDR3 has 16 amino acids.

The V and J genes are TRBV28 and TRBJ2-3; D remains unclear. Trimming shortened V by 6 bases and J by 4 bases, and 8 bases separated the two germline ends. The germline gives CDR1 MDHEN, CDR2 SYDVKM. The length of the CDR3 is 12 residues. In DNA, the CDR3 is TGTGCCAGCAGCGTTCCCCCAGATACGCAGTATTTT. This sequence encodes CASSVPPDTQYF. The variable domain in full, completed from reference TRBV28 and TRBJ2-3, reads DVKVTQSSRYLVKRTGEKVFLECVQDMDHENMFWYRQDPGLGLRLIYFSYDVKMKEKGDIPEGYSVSREKKERFSLILESASTNQTSMYLCASSVPPDTQYFGPGTRLTVL.

The J gene is TRBJ1-1, the V gene TRBV19, with a weak D call TRBD1 (5 bases). Germline lookup yields CDR1 LNHDA and CDR2 SQIVND (reference sequence). CDR3 length: 13 residues. V was cut by 7 bases and J by 4 bases, with 13 bases left in between. This CDR3 is CASKRGSPTEAFF. The CDR3 DNA reads TGTGCCAGTAAAAGGGGAAGCCCCACTGAAGCTTTCTTT.

The V call is TRBV5-1, the J call TRBJ1-2, with TRBD1 matching 8 bases. This CDR3 spans 15 amino acids. Per germline, CDR1 SGHRS and CDR2 YFSETQ. Trimming took 10 bases from V and 0 from J; bases not matched to a gene: 11. CDR3 bases: TGCGCCCTTGGCCTGGACAGGGCATCTAACTATGGCTACACCTTC. Translation: CALGLDRASNYGYTF.

This clone has just a few counts. The rearrangement links TRBV6-6 to TRBJ2-7, with D unresolved. Trimming left V 0 bases short and J 2 bases short, with 5 bases between. CDR3 length equals 13 residues. Germline lookup yields CDR1 MNHNY and CDR2 SVGAGI (reference sequence). The CDR3 loop reads CASSYSPAYEQYF. CDR3 nucleotide sequence: TGTGCCAGCAGTTACTCGCCAGCCTACGAGCAGTACTTC.

The chain is built from TRBV5-4 and TRBJ2-5; D remains unclear. Germline CDR1 reads SGHNT; CDR2 reads YYREEE (reference sequence). V was cut by 0 bases and J by 3 bases, with 15 bases left in between. The CDR3 contains 16 residues. This CDR3 is CASSLALRGREETQYF. CDR3 sequence (DNA): TGTGCCAGCAGCTTGGCCCTCCGCGGACGGGAAGAGACCCAGTACTTC.

This chain joins TRBV12-3 or TRBV12-4 and TRBJ1-2; 8 bases agree with TRBD1. CDR3 length: 13 amino acids. V lost 3 bases and J lost 7; bases outside the gene matches: 4. The CDR3, as DNA: TGTGCCAGCAGTTTGGGACAGGTGGCTGGCTACACCTTC. Translation gives CASSLGQVAGYTF.

This chain joins TRBV4-2 and TRBJ2-7; perhaps TRBD2 as D (5 bases). V dropped 5 bases and J dropped 0 bases, with 11 bases sitting between them. This CDR3 contains 14 residues. Germline CDR1 LGHNA, CDR2 YNFKEQ. The chain's CDR3 is CASSAGGRSYEQYF. The CDR3, as DNA: TGTGCCAGCAGCGCGGGCGGACGCTCCTACGAGCAGTACTTC.

This chain connects TRBV28 to TRBJ2-7; D not resolved. CDR3 length: 14 residues. Trimming took 3 bases from V and 4 from J, leaving 13 bases between them. Looked up from germline, CDR1 is MDHEN and CDR2 is SYDVKM. The CDR3, as DNA: TGTGCCAGCAGTTTTGCCTTGGCCCCGTACGAGCAGTACTTC. Its translation: CASSFALAPYEQYF.

The V call is TRBV7-8, the J call TRBJ1-2, with D unclear. The CDR3 covers 16 residues. In germline, CDR1 is SGHVS, CDR2 FQNEAQ. With 1 base removed from V and 4 bases from J, the gap between germline ends came to 16 bases. CDR3 loop: CASSLGRGRPGYGYTF. CDR3 nucleotides: TGTGCCAGCAGCTTAGGTCGTGGGCGCCCAGGCTATGGCTACACCTTC.

J is TRBJ2-7 and V is TRBV6-1; 8 bases are shared with TRBD1. V was clipped by 5 bases and J by 4 bases; unmatched bases: 4. The CDR3 covers 13 residues. From germline, CDR1 is MNHNS and CDR2 SASEGT. The CDR3 is CASSYTGGYEQYF. The CDR3 DNA reads as TGTGCCAGCAGTTATACAGGGGGGTACGAGCAGTACTTC.

This chain uses TRBV6-5 with TRBJ1-1, with TRBD1 matching 7 bases. Germline trimming cut 7 bases from V and 2 bases from J; bases unmatched to any gene: 7. This CDR3 is built from 14 residues. Germline V gives CDR1 MNHEY, CDR2 SVGAGI. CDR3 nucleotide sequence: TGTGCCAGCATCGTCCACAGGGGTAACACTGAAGCTTTCTTT. Amino acid sequence: CASIVHRGNTEAFF.

This chain joins TRBV6-5 and TRBJ2-7, with 8 bases fitting TRBD1. V gave up 4 bases and J gave up 6 bases; unmatched junction bases: 8. The CDR3 has 14 amino acids. The germline CDR1 and CDR2 sequences are MNHEY and SVGAGI. CDR3 sequence: CASSSGQGITEQYF. In nucleotides, the CDR3 is TGTGCCAGCAGTTCCGGACAGGGAATTACCGAGCAGTACTTC.

J is TRBJ2-1 and V is TRBV25-1; a weak D match, TRBD2 (5 bases). The ends were cut back, 2 bases at V and 5 bases at J, with 7 bases in the middle. The CDR3 is 13 residues long. Germline-derived CDR1 and CDR2 are MGHDK and SYGVNS. The CDR3 DNA reads TGTGCCAGCAGTGAACTAGCTGACAATGAGCAGTTCTTC. Translation gives CASSELADNEQFF.

The genes are TRBV10-1 and TRBJ2-3, with TRBD2 matching over 7 bases. V dropped 6 bases and J dropped 8; count of bases not matched to a gene: 14. The CDR3 length is 15 residues. The V gene's germline CDR1 is WNHNN and CDR2 SYGVQD (reference sequence). The CDR3 region has the DNA TGCGCCAGCAGGGGGGACTACCGCTGCGCAGCTACGCAGTATTTT. Translating it yields CASRGDYRCAATQYF.

The V and J genes are TRBV6-5 and TRBJ1-6; the D is unclear. The CDR3 runs 14 residues. V shed 8 bases and J shed 5 bases, with 13 bases lying between them. Germline lookup yields CDR1 MNHEY and CDR2 SVGAGI. The CDR3 nucleotides are TGTGCCAGCCGTCGGGAGACTGATAATTCACCCCTCCACTTT. This codes for CASRRETDNSPLHF.

The gene calls are TRBV6-2 or TRBV6-3 and TRBJ2-1; D ambiguous. The V end was cut by 0 bases, the J end by 4 bases, with 13 bases between. The germline V gene encodes CDR1 MNHEY and CDR2 SVGEGT. The CDR3 is made up of 16 amino acids. In DNA form, the CDR3 reads TGTGCCAGCAGTTACTCATTGTTAGCAGTTTACAATGAGCAGTTCTTC. Amino acid sequence: CASSYSLLAVYNEQFF.

CDR3: CASSLQPGQWETQYF. CDR3 DNA: TGTGCCAGCAGCTTACAACCGGGACAGTGGGAGACCCAGTACTTC. The V gene is TRBV5-6, the J gene TRBJ2-5, with 7 positions matching TRBD1. The CDR3 totals 15 residues. V shed 2 bases, J shed 5 bases, and the junction held 9 bases outside the gene matches. CDR1 SGHDT and CDR2 YYEEEE come from the germline V gene.

This chain joins TRBV30 and TRBJ1-4; D perhaps matches TRBD1 (5 bases). Trimming took 4 bases from V and 6 from J, leaving 15 bases between them. CDR1 and CDR2 from the germline V gene are GTSNPN and SVGIG (reference sequence). The CDR3 loop spans 14 amino acids. CDR3 loop: CAWINQGNDEKLFF. DNA for the CDR3: TGTGCCTGGATTAATCAGGGTAACGATGAAAAACTGTTTTTT. The whole variable domain, filled in from reference TRBV30 and TRBJ1-4, reads SQTIHQWPATLVQPVGSPLSLECTVEGTSNPNLYWYRQAAGRGLQLLFYSVGIGQISSEVPQNLSASRPQDRQFILSSKKLLLSDSGFYLCAWINQGNDEKLFFGSGTQLSVL.

This chain connects TRBV5-1 to TRBJ2-2, with 10 bases fitting TRBD1. With V trimmed by 10 bases and J by 3 bases, 12 bases remained unmatched. The CDR3 has 16 residues. Germline V CDR1 and CDR2: SGHRS, YFSETQ. CDR3 amino acids: CASQGRTGGYTGELFF. CDR3 DNA: TGCGCCTCCCAAGGACGGACAGGGGGGTACACCGGGGAGCTGTTTTTT.

Comment on this clone: At the DNA level, this CDR3 is encoded by other sequences in the same sample as well. The chain links TRBV2 to TRBJ1-1; TRBD1 might be the D (5 bases). This CDR3 spans 13 amino acids. The ends were cut back, 4 bases at V and 5 bases at J, with 11 bases in the middle. Germline V gene sequence: CDR1 SNHLY, CDR2 FYNNEI. The CDR3 sequence is CASSGQGGTEAFF. The CDR3 DNA follows: TGTGCCAGCAGTGGGCAGGGAGGGACTGAAGCTTTCTTT. The full variable domain, completed using reference TRBV2 and TRBJ1-1, is EPEVTQTPSHQVTQMGQEVILRCVPISNHLYFYWYRQILGQKVEFLVSFYNNEISEKSEIFDDQFSVERPDGSNFTLKIRSTKLEDSAMYFCASSGQGGTEAFFGQGTRLTVV.

DNA for the CDR3: TGTGCCAGCAGCCCACCTACTAGCGGGTGGGACAATGAGCAGTTCTTC. This encodes CASSPPTSGWDNEQFF. The chain recombines TRBV7-9 with TRBJ2-1; 9 positions agree with TRBD2. The germline V gene encodes CDR1 SEHNR and CDR2 FQNEAQ (reference sequence). J was trimmed by 5 bases and V by 5 bases; bases with no gene match: 10. This CDR3 has 16 amino acids.

V gene TRBV19 combines with J gene TRBJ1-4; D gene uncertain. There are 14 residues in the CDR3. Looked up from germline, CDR1 is LNHDA and CDR2 is SQIVND (reference sequence). Trimming left V 7 bases short and J 6 bases short, with 15 bases between. The CDR3 DNA reads as TGTGCCAGTAACAAATTGGGAACCTATGAAAAACTGTTTTTT. It encodes CASNKLGTYEKLFF.

The count of this clone is one. This chain uses TRBV19 with TRBJ2-3, with D possibly being TRBD2 (5 bases). CDR3 length: 15 amino acids. V was clipped by 1 base and J by 6 bases, with 14 bases between them. Germline V CDR1 and CDR2: LNHDA, SQIVND (reference sequence). CDR3 nucleotides: TGTGCCAGTAGTATAGCCCTAGCAGTGGGGGATACGCAGTATTTT. The encoded protein is CASSIALAVGDTQYF.